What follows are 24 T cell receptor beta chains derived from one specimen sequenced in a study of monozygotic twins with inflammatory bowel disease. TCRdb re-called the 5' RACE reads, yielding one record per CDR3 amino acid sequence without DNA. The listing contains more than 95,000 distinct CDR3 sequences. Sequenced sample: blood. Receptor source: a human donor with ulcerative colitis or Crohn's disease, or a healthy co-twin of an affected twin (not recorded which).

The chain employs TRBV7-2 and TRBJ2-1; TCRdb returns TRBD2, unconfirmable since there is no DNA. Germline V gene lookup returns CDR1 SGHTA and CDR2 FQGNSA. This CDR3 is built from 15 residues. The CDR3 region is CASSSAAGGLNEQFF.

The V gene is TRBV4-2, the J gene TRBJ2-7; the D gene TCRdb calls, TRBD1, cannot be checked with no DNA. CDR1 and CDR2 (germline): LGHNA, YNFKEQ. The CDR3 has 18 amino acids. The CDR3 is CASSQDNPILSSSYEQYF.

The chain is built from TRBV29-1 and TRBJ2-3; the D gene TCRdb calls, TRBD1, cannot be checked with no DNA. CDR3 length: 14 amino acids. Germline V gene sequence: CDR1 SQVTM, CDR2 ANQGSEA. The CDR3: CSGDQGAPTDTQYF.

CDR3 sequence: CASSELLGGPNEKLFF. This sequence joins TRBV25-1 and TRBJ1-4; the TCRdb D gene call, TRBD1, has no DNA to confirm it. The CDR3 loop spans 16 amino acids. Germline V gene sequence: CDR1 MGHDK, CDR2 SYGVNS.

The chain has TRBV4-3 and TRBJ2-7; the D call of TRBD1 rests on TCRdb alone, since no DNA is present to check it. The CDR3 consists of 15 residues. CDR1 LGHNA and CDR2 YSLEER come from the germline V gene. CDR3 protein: CASSQEWDRGAEQYF.

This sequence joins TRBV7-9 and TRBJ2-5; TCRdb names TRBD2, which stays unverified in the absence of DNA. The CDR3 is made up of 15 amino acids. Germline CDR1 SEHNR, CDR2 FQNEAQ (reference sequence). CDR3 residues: CASSLRGIPTETQYF.

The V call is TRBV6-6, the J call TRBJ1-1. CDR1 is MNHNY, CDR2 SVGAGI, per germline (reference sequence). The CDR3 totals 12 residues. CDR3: CASSYENTEAFF.

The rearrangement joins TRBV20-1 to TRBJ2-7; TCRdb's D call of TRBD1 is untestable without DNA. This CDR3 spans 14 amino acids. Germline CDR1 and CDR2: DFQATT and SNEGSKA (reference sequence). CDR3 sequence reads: CSAEPQGPSHEQYF.

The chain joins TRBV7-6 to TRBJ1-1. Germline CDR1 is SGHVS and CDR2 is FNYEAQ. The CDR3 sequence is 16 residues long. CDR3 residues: CASSLGSPTGNTEAFF.

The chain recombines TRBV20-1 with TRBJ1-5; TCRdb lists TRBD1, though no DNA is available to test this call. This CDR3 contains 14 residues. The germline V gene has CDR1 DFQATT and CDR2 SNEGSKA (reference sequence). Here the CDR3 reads CSAPGDRESQPQHF.

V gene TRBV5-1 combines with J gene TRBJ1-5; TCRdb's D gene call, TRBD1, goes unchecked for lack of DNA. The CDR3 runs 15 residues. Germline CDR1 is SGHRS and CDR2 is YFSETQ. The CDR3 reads CASSTTGALNQPQHF.

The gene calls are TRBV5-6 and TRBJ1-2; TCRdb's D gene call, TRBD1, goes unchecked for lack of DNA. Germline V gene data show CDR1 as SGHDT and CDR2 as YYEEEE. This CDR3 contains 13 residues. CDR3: CASSQRGDRGYTF.

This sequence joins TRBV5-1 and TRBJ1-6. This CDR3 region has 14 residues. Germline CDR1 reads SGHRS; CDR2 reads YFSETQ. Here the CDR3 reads CASSLIPFGSPLHF. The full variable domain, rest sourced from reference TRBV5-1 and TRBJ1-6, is KAGVTQTPRYLIKTRGQQVTLSCSPISGHRSVSWYQQTPGQGLQFLFEYFSETQRNKGNFPGRFSGRQFSNSRSEMNVSTLELGDSALYLCASSLIPFGSPLHFGNGTRLTVT.

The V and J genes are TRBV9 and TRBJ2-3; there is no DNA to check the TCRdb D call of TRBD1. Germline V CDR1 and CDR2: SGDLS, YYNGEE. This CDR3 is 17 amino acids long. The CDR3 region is CASSESGGVASTDTQYF.

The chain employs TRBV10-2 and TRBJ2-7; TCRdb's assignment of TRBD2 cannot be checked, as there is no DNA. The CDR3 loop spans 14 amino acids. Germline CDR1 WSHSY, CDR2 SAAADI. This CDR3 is CASTGLKSTYEQYF.

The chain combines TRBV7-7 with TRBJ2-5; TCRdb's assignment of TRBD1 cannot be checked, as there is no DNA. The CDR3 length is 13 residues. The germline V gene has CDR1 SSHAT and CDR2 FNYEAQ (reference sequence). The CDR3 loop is CASSFRQGETQYF.

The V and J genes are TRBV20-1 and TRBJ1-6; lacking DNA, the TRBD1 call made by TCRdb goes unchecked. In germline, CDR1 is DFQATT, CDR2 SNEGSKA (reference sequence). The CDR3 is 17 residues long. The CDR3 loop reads CSATNQDRTTLTTPLHF.

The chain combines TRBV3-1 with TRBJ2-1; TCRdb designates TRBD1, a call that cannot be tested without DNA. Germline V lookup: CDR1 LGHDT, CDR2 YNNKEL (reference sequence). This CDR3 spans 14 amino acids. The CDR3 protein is CASSHRDRGNEQFF.

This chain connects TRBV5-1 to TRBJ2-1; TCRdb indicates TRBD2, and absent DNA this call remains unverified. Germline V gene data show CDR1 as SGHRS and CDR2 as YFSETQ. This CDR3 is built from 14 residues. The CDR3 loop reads CASTQLAGYNEQFF.

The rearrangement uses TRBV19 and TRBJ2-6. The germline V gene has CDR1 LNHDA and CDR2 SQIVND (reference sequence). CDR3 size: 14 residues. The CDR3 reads CASSGVSGANVLTF.

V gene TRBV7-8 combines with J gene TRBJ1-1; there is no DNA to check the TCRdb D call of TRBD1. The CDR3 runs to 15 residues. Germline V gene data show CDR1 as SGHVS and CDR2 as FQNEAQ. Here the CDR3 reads CASSVHRGLNTEAFF.

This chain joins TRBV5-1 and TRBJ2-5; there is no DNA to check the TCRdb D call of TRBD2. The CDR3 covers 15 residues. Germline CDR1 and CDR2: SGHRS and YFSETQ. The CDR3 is CASSLILAGQETQYF. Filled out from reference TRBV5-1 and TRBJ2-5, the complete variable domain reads KAGVTQTPRYLIKTRGQQVTLSCSPISGHRSVSWYQQTPGQGLQFLFEYFSETQRNKGNFPGRFSGRQFSNSRSEMNVSTLELGDSALYLCASSLILAGQETQYFGPGTRLLVL.

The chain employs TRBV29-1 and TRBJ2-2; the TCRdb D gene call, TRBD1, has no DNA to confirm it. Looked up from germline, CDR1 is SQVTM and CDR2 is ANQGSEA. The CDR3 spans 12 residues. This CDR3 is CSVGQSGGELFF.

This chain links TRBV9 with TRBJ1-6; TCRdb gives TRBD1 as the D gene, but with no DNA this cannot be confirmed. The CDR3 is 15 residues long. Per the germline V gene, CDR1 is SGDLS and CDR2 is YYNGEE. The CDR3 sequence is CASSAQTVFNSPLHF. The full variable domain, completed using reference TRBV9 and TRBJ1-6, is DSGVTQTPKHLITATGQRVTLRCSPRSGDLSVYWYQQSLDQGLQFLIQYYNGEERAKGNILERFSAQQFPDLHSELNLSSLELGDSALYFCASSAQTVFNSPLHFGNGTRLTVT.